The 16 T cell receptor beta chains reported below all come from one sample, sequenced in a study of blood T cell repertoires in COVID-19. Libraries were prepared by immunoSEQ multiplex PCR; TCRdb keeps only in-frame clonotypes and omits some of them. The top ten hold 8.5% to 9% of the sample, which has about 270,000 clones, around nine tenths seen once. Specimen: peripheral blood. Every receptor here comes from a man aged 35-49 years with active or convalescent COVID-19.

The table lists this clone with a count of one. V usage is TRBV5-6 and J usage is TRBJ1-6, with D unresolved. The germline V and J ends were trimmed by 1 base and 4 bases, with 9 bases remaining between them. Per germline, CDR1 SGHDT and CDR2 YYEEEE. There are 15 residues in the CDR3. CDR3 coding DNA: TGTGCCAGCAGCTTGTATGGCAGGTATAATTCACCCCTCCACTTT. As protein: CASSLYGRYNSPLHF.

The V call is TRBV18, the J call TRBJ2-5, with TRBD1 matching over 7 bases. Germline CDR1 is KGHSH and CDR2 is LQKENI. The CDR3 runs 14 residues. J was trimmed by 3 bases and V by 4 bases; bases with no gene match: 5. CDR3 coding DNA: TGTGCCAGCTCACTTCGCCAGGGGGAAGAGACCCAGTACTTC. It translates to CASSLRQGEETQYF.

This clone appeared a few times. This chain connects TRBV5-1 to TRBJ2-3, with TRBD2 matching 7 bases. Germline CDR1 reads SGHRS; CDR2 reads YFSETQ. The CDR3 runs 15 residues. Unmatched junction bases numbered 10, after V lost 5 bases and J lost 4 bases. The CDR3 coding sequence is TGCGCCAGCAGGGAAGGCGGGAGAAGTGCAGATACGCAGTATTTT. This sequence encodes CASREGGRSADTQYF.

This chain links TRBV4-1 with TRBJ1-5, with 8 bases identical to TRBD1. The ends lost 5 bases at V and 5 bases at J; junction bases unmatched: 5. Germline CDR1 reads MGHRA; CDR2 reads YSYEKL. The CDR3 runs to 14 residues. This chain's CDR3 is CASSVDRVDQPQHF. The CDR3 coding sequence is TGCGCCAGCAGCGTGGACAGGGTAGATCAGCCCCAGCATTTT.

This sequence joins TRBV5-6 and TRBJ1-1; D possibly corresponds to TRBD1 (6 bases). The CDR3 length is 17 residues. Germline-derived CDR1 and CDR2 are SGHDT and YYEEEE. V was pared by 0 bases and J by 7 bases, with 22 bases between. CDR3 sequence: CASSLGGRGGKTGEAFF. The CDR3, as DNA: TGTGCCAGCAGCTTGGGGGGCAGAGGCGGAAAGACAGGTGAAGCTTTCTTT.

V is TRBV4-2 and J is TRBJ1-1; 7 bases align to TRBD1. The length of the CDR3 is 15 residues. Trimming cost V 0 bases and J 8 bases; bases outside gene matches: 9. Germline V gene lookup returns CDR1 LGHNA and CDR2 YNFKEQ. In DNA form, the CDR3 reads TGTGCCAGCAGCCAAGATGGGACAGACCCGACCGAAGCTTTCTTT. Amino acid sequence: CASSQDGTDPTEAFF.

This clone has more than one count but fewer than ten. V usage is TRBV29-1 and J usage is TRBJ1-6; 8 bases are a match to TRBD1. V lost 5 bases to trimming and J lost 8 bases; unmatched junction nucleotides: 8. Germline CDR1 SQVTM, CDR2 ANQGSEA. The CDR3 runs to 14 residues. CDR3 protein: CSVRSGGRDSPLHF. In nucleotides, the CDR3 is TGCAGCGTTCGGTCAGGGGGCCGGGATTCACCCCTCCACTTT.

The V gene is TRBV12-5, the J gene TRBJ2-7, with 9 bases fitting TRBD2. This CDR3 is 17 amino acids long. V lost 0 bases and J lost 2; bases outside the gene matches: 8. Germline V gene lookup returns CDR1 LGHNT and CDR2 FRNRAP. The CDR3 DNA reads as TGTGCTAGTGGTTTGGTACCCATAGCGGGAGTGACCTACGAGCAGTACTTC. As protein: CASGLVPIAGVTYEQYF.

The CDR3 nucleotides are TGTGCCAGCAGCTACGGGATAGCGGGAGTTGAGACCCAGTACTTC. Protein product: CASSYGIAGVETQYF. The V gene is TRBV3-1 (or the pseudogene TRBV3-2), the J gene TRBJ2-5, with 9 bases that match TRBD2. The germline gives CDR1 LGHDT, CDR2 YNNKEL (reference sequence). The V and J ends lost 5 bases and 5 bases, in that order; junction bases with no gene match: 9. The length of the CDR3 is 15 residues.

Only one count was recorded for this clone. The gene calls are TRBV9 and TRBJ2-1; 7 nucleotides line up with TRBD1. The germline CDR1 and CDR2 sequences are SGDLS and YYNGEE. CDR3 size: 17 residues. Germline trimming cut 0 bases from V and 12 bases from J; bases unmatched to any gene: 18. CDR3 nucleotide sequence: TGTGCCAGCAGCGTAGGCCCTTGGGACAGCAAAAACGGCCGGCAGTTCTTC. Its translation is CASSVGPWDSKNGRQFF.

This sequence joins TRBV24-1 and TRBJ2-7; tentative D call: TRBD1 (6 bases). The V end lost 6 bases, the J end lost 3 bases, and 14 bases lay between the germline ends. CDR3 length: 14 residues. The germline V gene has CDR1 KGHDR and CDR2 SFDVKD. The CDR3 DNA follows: TGTGCCACCAGTTCCTCCACAGGGAACTACGAGCAGTACTTC. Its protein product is CATSSSTGNYEQYF.

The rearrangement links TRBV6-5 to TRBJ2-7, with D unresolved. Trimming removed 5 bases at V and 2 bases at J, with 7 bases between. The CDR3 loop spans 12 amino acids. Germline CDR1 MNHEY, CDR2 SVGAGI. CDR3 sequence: CASSPAPYEQYF. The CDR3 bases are TGTGCCAGCAGTCCCGCGCCCTACGAGCAGTACTTC.

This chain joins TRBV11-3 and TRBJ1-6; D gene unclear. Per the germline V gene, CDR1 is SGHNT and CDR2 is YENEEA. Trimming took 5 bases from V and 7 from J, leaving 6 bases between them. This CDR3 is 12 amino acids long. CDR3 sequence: CASSTRNSPLHF. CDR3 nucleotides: TGTGCCAGCAGCACGAGGAATTCACCCCTCCACTTT.

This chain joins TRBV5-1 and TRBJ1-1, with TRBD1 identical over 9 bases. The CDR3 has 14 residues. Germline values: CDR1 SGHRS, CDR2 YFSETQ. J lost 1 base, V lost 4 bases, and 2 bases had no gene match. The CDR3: CASSVQGANTEAFF. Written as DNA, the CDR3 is TGCGCCAGCAGCGTACAGGGGGCGAACACTGAAGCTTTCTTT.

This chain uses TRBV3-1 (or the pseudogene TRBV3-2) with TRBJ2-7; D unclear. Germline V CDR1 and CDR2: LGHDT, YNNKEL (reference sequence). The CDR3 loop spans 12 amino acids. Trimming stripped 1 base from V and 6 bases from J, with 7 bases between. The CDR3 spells CASSQVGLEQYF. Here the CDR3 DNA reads TGTGCCAGCAGCCAAGTTGGGCTCGAGCAGTACTTC.

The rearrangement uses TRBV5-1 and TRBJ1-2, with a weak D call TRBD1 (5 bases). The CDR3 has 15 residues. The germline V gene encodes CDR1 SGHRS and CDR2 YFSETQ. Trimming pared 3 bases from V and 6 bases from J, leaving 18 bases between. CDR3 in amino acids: CASSSTGGNLDGYTF. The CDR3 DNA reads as TGCGCCAGCAGCTCCACCGGGGGGAACTTGGATGGCTACACCTTC.